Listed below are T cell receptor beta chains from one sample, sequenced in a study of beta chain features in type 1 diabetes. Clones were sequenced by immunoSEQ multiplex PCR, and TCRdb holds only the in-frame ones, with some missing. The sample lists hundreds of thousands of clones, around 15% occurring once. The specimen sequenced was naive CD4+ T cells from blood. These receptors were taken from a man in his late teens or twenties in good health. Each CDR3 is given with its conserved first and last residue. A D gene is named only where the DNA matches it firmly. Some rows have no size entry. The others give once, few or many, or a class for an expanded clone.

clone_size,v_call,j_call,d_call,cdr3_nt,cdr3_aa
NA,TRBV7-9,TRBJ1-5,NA,TGTGCCAGCAGCTCATCCCCGCGGGGGGGCAATCAGCCCCAGCATTTT,CASSSSPRGGNQPQHF
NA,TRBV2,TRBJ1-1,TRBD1,TGTGCCAGCAAGGGACAGGGGAGCACTGAAGCTTTCTTT,CASKGQGSTEAFF
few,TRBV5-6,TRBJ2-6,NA,TGTGCCAGCAGCTTGGTTGCGCGCTCTGGGGCCAACGTCCTGACTTTC,CASSLVARSGANVLTF
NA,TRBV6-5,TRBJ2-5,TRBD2,TGTGCCAGCAGTTACTCCGGGGGAGGGGAGACCCAGTACTTC,CASSYSGGGETQYF
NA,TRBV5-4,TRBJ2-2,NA,TGTGCCAGCAGCCCGGCCCGGCTTAACACCGGGGAGCTGTTTTTT,CASSPARLNTGELFF
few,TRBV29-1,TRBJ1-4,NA,TGCAGCGTCCAGGGTAGGGGGAATGAAAAACTGTTTTTT,CSVQGRGNEKLFF
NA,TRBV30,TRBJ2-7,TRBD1,TGTGCCTGGAGCGCGGACAGGGTTCACGAGCAGTACTTC,CAWSADRVHEQYF
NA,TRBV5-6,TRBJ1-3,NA,TGTGCCAGCAGCTTGGTGGCCGCTGGAAACACCATATATTTT,CASSLVAAGNTIYF
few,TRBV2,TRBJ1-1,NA,TGTGCCAGCAGTGGTCCAGGAGGACGGAACACTGAAGCTTTCTTT,CASSGPGGRNTEAFF
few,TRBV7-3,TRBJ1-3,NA,TGTGCCAGCAGCTTACAAGGCGGTATCTCTGGAAACACCATATATTTT,CASSLQGGISGNTIYF